This TCR beta chain was obtained from a study of blood T cell repertoires in COVID-19. This clone appeared once. The CDR3 is made up of 13 amino acids. With 1 base removed from V and 4 bases from J, the gap between germline ends came to 8 bases. Germline V CDR1 and CDR2: LGHNA, YSLEER. In the authors' workflow: Reference gene primer amplification in the assay estimated nucleated cell counts. The repertoire was sequenced with immunoSEQ multiplex PCR; TCRdb's copy has only in-frame clones and lacks some. V and J calls and clone size come straight from that table; D and trimming were deduced from the DNA. The data hold under 150,000 clones, with around nine tenths observed a single time.

The source of this sequence is a human donor in a cohort sampled during active COVID-19. Sequenced input: peripheral blood. The chain uses TRBV4-3 and TRBJ2-7; D not certain. For the CDR3, the DNA is TGCGCCAGCAGCCAAGGAGCCTTGTACGAGCAGTACTTC. Translated, it gives CASSQGALYEQYF.